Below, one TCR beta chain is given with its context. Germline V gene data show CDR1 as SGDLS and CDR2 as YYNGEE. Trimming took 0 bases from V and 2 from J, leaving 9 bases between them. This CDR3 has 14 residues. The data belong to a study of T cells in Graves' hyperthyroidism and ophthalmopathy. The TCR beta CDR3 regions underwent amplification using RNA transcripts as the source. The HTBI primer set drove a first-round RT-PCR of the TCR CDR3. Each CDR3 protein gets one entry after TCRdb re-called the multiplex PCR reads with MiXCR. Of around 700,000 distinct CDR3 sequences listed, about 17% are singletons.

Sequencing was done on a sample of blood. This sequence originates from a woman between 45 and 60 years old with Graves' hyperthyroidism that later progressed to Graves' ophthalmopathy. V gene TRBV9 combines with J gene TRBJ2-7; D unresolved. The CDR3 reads CASSVGGDPYEQYF. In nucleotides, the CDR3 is TGTGCCAGCAGCGTAGGTGGAGATCCCTACGAGCAGTACTTC.